This TCR beta chain was profiled in a study of blood T cell repertoires in COVID-19. Turning to the study itself: Samples representing acute and convalescent COVID-19 were sourced from the United States, Italy and Spain.

The method was immunoSEQ multiplex PCR; TCRdb's version includes in-frame clones alone and lacks a portion of them. The sample contains fewer than 350,000 clones, around 89% of which appear only once. CDR3 length equals 11 residues. Germline V gene sequence: CDR1 SGHTA, CDR2 FQGNSA. V lost 4 bases and J 5 bases, leaving 5 bases between the germline ends. Input material: peripheral blood. This rearrangement joins TRBV7-2 to TRBJ1-2; D not resolved. This clonotype was sampled from a woman between 25 and 40 years old with COVID-19, enrolled during active disease. CDR3 in DNA: TGTGCCAGCAGCTCGAGATATGGCTACACCTTC. This gives the protein CASSSRYGYTF. Using reference TRBV7-2 and TRBJ1-2 for the parts outside the CDR3, the full variable domain is GAGVSQSPSNKVTEKGKDVELRCDPISGHTALYWYRQSLGQGLEFLIYFQGNSAPDKSGLPSDRFSAERTGGSVSTLTIQRTQQEDSAVYLCASSSRYGYTFGSGTRLTVV.